This section outlines one T cell receptor (beta chain) sequence together with its context. Its antigen is not identified. The sample is drawn from a study of cytomegalovirus exposure and HLA in healthy donors. The CDR3 sequence is 14 residues long. Germline values: CDR1 SGHRS, CDR2 YFSETQ. Trimming took off 4 bases at V and 5 bases at J, with 15 bases between the two ends. Study results and limitations: In an earlier analysis, in fewer than 700 donors, most V segments appeared productive either ~87% or ~30% of the time. What a later analysis reportedly showed was that an Asian-associated ancestry cluster had fewer N-insertions than the roughly 720-donor mean.

At the time of sampling, donors were nominally healthy, though unrecorded immune exposures were likely. With 60 Vbeta and 13 Jbeta primers, the PCR was carried out. Repertoires were generated with immunoSEQ multiplex PCR, while TCRdb's copy carries only in-frame clones and drops some. Found here are 100,000 to 150,000 clones, about 80% of them singletons; the top ten hold less than 3.5%. The source of this sequence is a woman in her thirties or forties in good health and CMV-seropositive. The chain uses TRBV5-1 and TRBJ1-2; D call uncertain. Sequenced material: PBMCs. The CDR3 nucleotides are TGCGCCAGCAGCGACTCCGGACTCGGGTATGGCTACACCTTC. It yields the protein CASSDSGLGYGYTF.